The clone carrying this TCR beta chain was picked up a small number of times. The antigen is not known. MiXCR, run by TCRdb on the 5' RACE reads, gives a single entry per CDR3 protein. The sample lists about 350,000 distinct CDR3 sequences; around 15% were seen once. These data originate in a study of T-cell memory formation after mild COVID-19. Study-wide findings and caveats: What remained unconfirmed was the SARS-CoV-2 specificity of second-wave clones peaking on day 37. There were some responding clones in pre-infection memory, which suggested that cross-reactive memory had joined. Later expanders leaned CD4+, whereas clones that contracted between day 15 and 85 were balanced CD4/CD8. CD4+ contracting clones lay mainly in CM and EM, CD8+ ones in EMRA.

Looked up from germline, CDR1 is MDHEN and CDR2 is SYDVKM. V was clipped by 3 bases and J by 5 bases, with 14 bases between them. This CDR3 region has 15 residues. The TCR was taken from a man between 18 and 35 years old who had mild COVID-19 (a few samples of this study predate the infection). Cell type and time point are not known. This chain links TRBV28 with TRBJ1-5; the D gene is possibly TRBD1 (5 bases). The source material was PBMCs or a T cell subset sorted from them (not recorded which). CDR3 amino acids: CASSFGGSVDQPQHF. In DNA form, the CDR3 reads TGTGCCAGCAGTTTTGGGGGTTCGGTAGATCAGCCCCAGCATTTT.